The entry that follows covers one TCR beta chain sequence. The antigen is undetermined. The PCR was carried out with 60 Vbeta primers and 13 Jbeta primers. Assay: immunoSEQ multiplex PCR; the TCRdb copy retains only in-frame clones and omits some. The sample has roughly 290,000 clones; about 87% are singletons. This sample is drawn from a study of cytomegalovirus exposure and HLA in healthy donors. Broader study findings: It emerged from a later analysis that several of the most significant clusters appeared to be linked to common viral pathogens. By a later analysis, the bulk of CMV-associated TCR beta chains appeared HLA-restricted. TCR beta V- and J-gene trimming, according to a later analysis, was linked to a missense DCLRE1C variant.

This CDR3 contains 13 residues. Between the trimmed V and J ends, which lost 4 bases and 1 base, there was a span of 7 bases. Germline CDR1 reads PRHDT; CDR2 reads FYEKMQ (reference sequence). The clonotype comes from a young woman in good health and CMV-seronegative. Specimen: PBMCs. This rearrangement joins TRBV13 to TRBJ1-2; D ambiguous. The CDR3: CASSSLVNYGYTF. CDR3 bases: TGTGCCAGCAGCTCCCTAGTTAACTATGGCTACACCTTC. Supplemented by reference TRBV13 and TRBJ1-2, the full variable domain reads AAGVIQSPRHLIKEKRETATLKCYPIPRHDTVYWYQQGPGQDPQFLISFYEKMQSDKGSIPDRFSAQQFSDYHSELNMSSLELGDSALYFCASSSLVNYGYTFGSGTRLTVV.